Shown below are 27 T cell receptor beta chains from a single sample sequenced in a study of CD8 T cells in ankylosing spondylitis. General study findings and limits: One TCR beta motif, made up of roughly 8 highly homologous variants, appeared characteristic of ankylosing spondylitis blood.

The antigens these receptors bind are not known. TCRdb fed the 5' RACE reads into MiXCR, producing one record per CDR3 protein. The sample records roughly 700,000 distinct CDR3 sequences, around 19% being singletons. Material for sequencing was blood, either unsorted or a sorted T cell fraction (not recorded which). Source of these receptors: a male donor with ankylosing spondylitis.

Notes on this clonotype: The junction departs from the called germline gene at one end, perhaps through a read error. V gene TRBV12-3 or TRBV12-4 combines with J gene TRBJ1-4; 9 bases match TRBD1. This CDR3 comprises 14 residues. CDR3 sequence: CASSLAPGQGPLIF. The CDR3 DNA follows: TGTGCCAGCAGTTTAGCGCCCGGACAGGGGCCCCTGATTTTT.

This clonotype showed up many times. The chain has TRBV7-2 and TRBJ2-7; D is possibly TRBD1 (6 bases). Trimming shortened V by 6 bases and J by 5 bases, and 14 bases separated the two germline ends. Germline loops: CDR1 SGHTA, CDR2 FQGNSA. The CDR3 loop spans 13 amino acids. CDR3 bases: TGTGCCAGCAGAAATACAGGGATCCACGAGCAGTACTTC. Translating gives CASRNTGIHEQYF.

The J gene is TRBJ2-1, the V gene TRBV4-1; TRBD1 or TRBD2 may be the D gene (6 bases each). V was clipped by 0 bases and J by 9 bases, with 9 bases between them. This CDR3 has 13 amino acids. Germline CDR1 MGHRA, CDR2 YSYEKL. CDR3 loop: CASSQEGGSEQFF. CDR3 in DNA: TGCGCCAGCAGCCAAGAAGGGGGGAGTGAGCAGTTCTTC.

This clonotype has ten or more counts. V gene TRBV20-1 combines with J gene TRBJ2-3, with 8 nucleotides matching TRBD2. The CDR3 length is 16 residues. Germline values: CDR1 DFQATT, CDR2 SNEGSKA (reference sequence). V was clipped by 3 bases and J by 3 bases; unmatched bases: 11. CDR3 protein: CSASPLAGQGTDTQYF. The DNA for the CDR3 is TGCAGTGCTAGTCCTTTAGCGGGGCAAGGGACAGATACGCAGTATTTT.

This chain links TRBV4-1 with TRBJ2-1; possibly TRBD2 for D (5 bases). This CDR3 has 14 amino acids. Trimming took off 0 bases at V and 8 bases at J, with 11 bases between the two ends. The germline CDR1 and CDR2 sequences are MGHRA and YSYEKL. CDR3 nucleotide sequence: TGCGCCAGCAGCCAAGATCTCTTGAGGGATGAGCAGTTCTTC. Its protein product is CASSQDLLRDEQFF.

The chain carries TRBV2 and TRBJ2-3; TRBD1 is a possible D gene (6 bases). The CDR3 loop spans 15 amino acids. CDR1 and CDR2 from the germline V gene are SNHLY and FYNNEI. V was shortened by 6 bases and J by 5 bases, with 18 bases between the two germline ends. Here the CDR3 DNA reads TGTGCCAGCAGAGGGACACCTCGCTCCGGAGATACGCAGTATTTT. Translation: CASRGTPRSGDTQYF. Full variable domain (rest looked up from reference TRBV2 and TRBJ2-3): EPEVTQTPSHQVTQMGQEVILRCVPISNHLYFYWYRQILGQKVEFLVSFYNNEISEKSEIFDDQFSVERPDGSNFTLKIRSTKLEDSAMYFCASRGTPRSGDTQYFGPGTRLTVL.

This clonotype was seen only once. The CDR3 DNA reads as TGCAGCGTACAAGAGGGGTGGGAGCAGTACTTC. Translated, it gives CSVQEGWEQYF. The J gene is TRBJ2-7, the V gene TRBV29-1; possibly TRBD1 or TRBD2 for D (5 bases each). Germline V CDR1 and CDR2: SQVTM, ANQGSEA. The length of the CDR3 is 11 residues. The V and J ends lost 6 bases and 7 bases respectively, with 13 bases between them.

This clonotype has just a few counts. The genes are TRBV7-9 and TRBJ1-4, with TRBD1 matching over 7 bases. V lost 8 bases to trimming and J lost 15 bases; unmatched junction nucleotides: 21. In germline, CDR1 is SEHNR, CDR2 FQNEAQ (reference sequence). This CDR3 has 15 amino acids. The DNA for the CDR3 is TGTGCCAGCGACCGAACAAACAAGGGGGCAGGGGAATTGTTTTTT. Protein product: CASDRTNKGAGELFF.

This clonotype appeared a few times. The V call is TRBV5-1, the J call TRBJ2-1; 7 bases match TRBD2. This CDR3 region has 18 residues. Germline V gene lookup returns CDR1 SGHRS and CDR2 YFSETQ. V lost 0 bases and J lost 7; bases outside the gene matches: 16. The DNA of the CDR3 is TGCGCCAGCAGCTTGGCCGGGACTACCCGGCCCTGGGAAAATGAGCAGTTCTTC. Residues: CASSLAGTTRPWENEQFF.

This clonotype showed up just a few times. This chain links TRBV27 with TRBJ2-1; D is perhaps TRBD1 (5 bases). The V and J ends lost 6 bases and 4 bases respectively, with 13 bases between them. The CDR3 loop spans 14 amino acids. Germline V CDR1 and CDR2: MNHEY, SMNVEV (reference sequence). In DNA, the CDR3 is TGTGCCAGCAGCTTGACAGCAAGGTACAATGAGCAGTTCTTC. It encodes CASSLTARYNEQFF.

CDR3 in amino acids: CASRGGSEQYF. CDR3 nucleotides: TGTGCCAGCCGGGGAGGGAGCGAGCAGTACTTC. The rearrangement uses TRBV2 and TRBJ2-7; 7 nucleotides match TRBD2. J gave up 6 bases and V 8 bases, and 4 bases lay outside the gene matches. Germline CDR1 is SNHLY and CDR2 is FYNNEI. The CDR3 sequence is 11 residues long. The whole variable domain, remainder taken from reference TRBV2 and TRBJ2-7, is EPEVTQTPSHQVTQMGQEVILRCVPISNHLYFYWYRQILGQKVEFLVSFYNNEISEKSEIFDDQFSVERPDGSNFTLKIRSTKLEDSAMYFCASRGGSEQYFGPGTRLTVT.

The chain links TRBV12-3 or TRBV12-4 to TRBJ2-2; D is unclear. CDR3 size: 14 residues. Trimming pared 3 bases from V and 5 bases from J, leaving 10 bases between. The chain's CDR3 is CASSFRAGTGELFF. CDR3 nucleotides: TGTGCCAGCAGTTTTAGAGCAGGAACCGGGGAGCTGTTTTTT.

The V and J genes are TRBV29-1 and TRBJ1-1; D not resolved. Germline loops: CDR1 SQVTM, CDR2 ANQGSEA. V dropped 5 bases and J dropped 0 bases, with 7 bases sitting between them. The CDR3 totals 12 residues. CDR3 amino acids: CSVSHMNTEAFF. The CDR3 region has the DNA TGCAGCGTTAGTCATATGAACACTGAAGCTTTCTTT.

The table lists this clonotype with a few counts. The chain recombines TRBV4-1 with TRBJ2-1; D unclear. Germline V gives CDR1 MGHRA, CDR2 YSYEKL. Trimming removed 1 base from V and 0 bases from J, with 13 bases in between. The CDR3 contains 17 residues. Here the CDR3 reads CASSQGLSVSSYNEQFF. CDR3 nucleotides: TGCGCCAGCAGCCAAGGTCTTTCCGTGAGCTCCTACAATGAGCAGTTCTTC.

This clonotype was found a few times. The chain combines TRBV7-2 with TRBJ2-1; D may be TRBD1 or TRBD2 (6 bases each). Trimming took off 3 bases at V and 6 bases at J, with 12 bases between the two ends. The CDR3 is 14 amino acids. The germline gives CDR1 SGHTA, CDR2 FQGNSA. Here the CDR3 DNA reads TGTGCCAGCAGCTTTGGGGGGCTAAGCAATGAGCAGTTCTTC. It encodes CASSFGGLSNEQFF.

The chain links TRBV6-1 to TRBJ2-1; a possible D gene is TRBD2 (5 bases). The V end was cut by 10 bases, the J end by 7 bases, with 17 bases between. The germline gives CDR1 MNHNS, CDR2 SASEGT. CDR3 length equals 13 residues. The CDR3 spells CATNEDGINEQFF. In nucleotides, the CDR3 is TGTGCCACCAACGAGGACGGGATAAATGAGCAGTTCTTC.

The rearrangement links TRBV5-5 to TRBJ2-7; D unresolved. Trimming shortened V by 4 bases and J by 3 bases, and 5 bases separated the two germline ends. CDR1 is SGHKS, CDR2 YYEKEE, per germline (reference sequence). This CDR3 is built from 11 residues. CDR3 in DNA: TGTGCCAGCAGCACCCTCTACGAGCAGTACTTC. This translates into CASSTLYEQYF.

This chain connects TRBV3-1 to TRBJ2-7; 9 bases match TRBD2. The ends lost 0 bases at V and 3 bases at J; junction bases unmatched: 6. CDR1 is LGHDT and CDR2 is YNNKEL in the germline V gene (reference sequence). The CDR3 runs 16 residues. The CDR3 nucleotides are TGTGCCAGCAGCCAAGATACGCTAGCGGGGCACTACGAGCAGTACTTC. This codes for CASSQDTLAGHYEQYF.

This chain links TRBV6-1 with TRBJ1-5; D uncertain. The CDR3 covers 15 residues. From germline, CDR1 is MNHNS and CDR2 SASEGT. V was pared by 1 base and J by 6 bases, with 13 bases between. CDR3 sequence: CASSEESGRAQPQHF. The CDR3 DNA follows: TGTGCCAGCAGTGAAGAAAGTGGAAGGGCTCAGCCCCAGCATTTT.

This clonotype showed up just a few times. The chain links TRBV6-1 to TRBJ1-1, with TRBD1 as a possible D gene (6 bases). The V end was cut by 5 bases, the J end by 7 bases, with 14 bases between. Per germline, CDR1 MNHNS and CDR2 SASEGT. This CDR3 spans 13 amino acids. CDR3 sequence reads: CASSLGQLYEAFF. The CDR3 region has the DNA TGTGCCAGCAGTCTAGGACAGTTGTATGAAGCTTTCTTT.

This clonotype was observed a few times. This chain joins TRBV9 and TRBJ2-5; 7 bases align to TRBD2. CDR1 is SGDLS and CDR2 is YYNGEE in the germline V gene. This CDR3 is built from 16 residues. J gave up 2 bases and V 4 bases, and 11 bases lay outside the gene matches. The DNA for the CDR3 is TGTGCCAGCAGCCAAAGCGGGGAGGGCCCACAAGAGACCCAGTACTTC. Translated: CASSQSGEGPQETQYF.

This rearrangement joins TRBV20-1 to TRBJ1-1, with 7 nucleotides matching TRBD1. Germline CDR1 is DFQATT and CDR2 is SNEGSKA (reference sequence). This CDR3 is 14 amino acids long. Unmatched junction bases numbered 7, after V lost 2 bases and J lost 4 bases. In nucleotides, the CDR3 is TGCAGTGCTAGACAACAGGGGATTGGCACTGAAGCTTTCTTT. The encoded protein is CSARQQGIGTEAFF.

This clonotype was found many times. The gene calls are TRBV5-1 and TRBJ1-1, with a weak D call TRBD1 (6 bases). V was cut by 2 bases and J by 6 bases, with 14 bases left in between. From germline, CDR1 is SGHRS and CDR2 YFSETQ. This CDR3 contains 14 residues. CDR3 DNA: TGCGCCAGCAGCTTAGGGCAGGGGAGCGCTGAAGCTTTCTTT. Amino acids: CASSLGQGSAEAFF. The complete variable domain, with remaining parts taken from reference TRBV5-1 and TRBJ1-1, reads KAGVTQTPRYLIKTRGQQVTLSCSPISGHRSVSWYQQTPGQGLQFLFEYFSETQRNKGNFPGRFSGRQFSNSRSEMNVSTLELGDSALYLCASSLGQGSAEAFFGQGTRLTVV.

This clonotype was picked up a small number of times. The chain carries TRBV30 and TRBJ2-1; D unresolved. The CDR3 loop spans 14 amino acids. CDR1 is GTSNPN and CDR2 is SVGIG in the germline V gene (reference sequence). V was cut by 1 base and J by 3 bases, with 10 bases left in between. The CDR3 region is CAWSGIRYYNEQFF. The CDR3 region has the DNA TGTGCCTGGAGTGGGATCCGGTACTACAATGAGCAGTTCTTC.

The genes are TRBV12-5 and TRBJ2-5; D is ambiguous. This CDR3 is built from 14 residues. Between the trimmed V and J ends, which lost 6 bases and 2 bases, there was a span of 13 bases. Germline V gene lookup returns CDR1 LGHNT and CDR2 FRNRAP. The CDR3 region is CASGQGRSQETQYF. In DNA form, the CDR3 reads TGTGCTAGTGGACAAGGGCGATCTCAAGAGACCCAGTACTTC. Complete variable domain (other parts from reference TRBV12-5 and TRBJ2-5): DARVTQTPRHKVTEMGQEVTMRCQPILGHNTVFWYRQTMMQGLELLAYFRNRAPLDDSGMPKDRFSAEMPDATLATLKIQPSEPRDSAVYFCASGQGRSQETQYFGPGTRLLVL.

The V gene is TRBV11-2, the J gene TRBJ2-1, with 14 bases that match TRBD2. Germline CDR1 and CDR2: SGHAT and FQNNGV. The J segment lost 0 bases and the V segment lost 5 bases, leaving 0 bases of the junction unmatched. CDR3 length: 16 amino acids. The CDR3: CASSGTSGGSYNEQFF. CDR3 bases: TGTGCCAGCAGCGGGACTAGCGGGGGCTCCTACAATGAGCAGTTCTTC.

The chain links TRBV6-5 to TRBJ2-2; 7 bases align to TRBD1. Trimming at V came to 2 bases and at J to 6 bases, leaving 6 bases not matched to a gene. Germline V gives CDR1 MNHEY, CDR2 SVGAGI. This CDR3 spans 15 amino acids. In nucleotides, the CDR3 is TGTGCCAGCAGTTACGTCCACCAGGGGGCCGGGGAGCTGTTTTTT. Translating gives CASSYVHQGAGELFF.